The source of this T cell receptor beta chain is a study of T cells in Graves' hyperthyroidism and ophthalmopathy. This clonotype was counted between two and nine times. The patients, who ranged from 18 to 65 in age, presented with newly diagnosed hyperthyroidism lasting under 2 months. CDR1 is MDHEN and CDR2 is SYDVKM in the germline V gene. V dropped 7 bases and J dropped 1 base, with 16 bases sitting between them. This CDR3 is 15 amino acids long. Researchers amplified the TCR beta CDR3 regions from RNA transcripts. HTBI primers were the set used in a first-round RT-PCR of the TCR CDR3. TCRdb re-called the multiplex PCR reads with MiXCR, one entry per CDR3 protein. The table records some 770,000 distinct CDR3 sequences, approximately 16% of them present only once.

The clonotype was recovered from a young man with Graves' hyperthyroidism. The V call is TRBV28, the J call TRBJ1-1; D possibly corresponds to TRBD1 (5 bases). The sequenced material came from blood. This CDR3 reads CASTQAGRWNTEAFF. CDR3 nucleotides: TGTGCCAGCACCCAGGCGGGACGGTGGAACACTGAAGCTTTCTTT.